Reported below is one TCR beta chain. Assay: immunoSEQ multiplex PCR; the TCRdb copy retains only in-frame clones and omits some. The sample records under 300,000 clones, roughly nine tenths being singletons. This sample was taken from a study of blood T cell repertoires in COVID-19. The V and J ends lost 7 bases and 4 bases respectively, with 13 bases between them. CDR1 is SQVTM, CDR2 ANQGSEA, per germline. CDR3 length: 12 residues. The gene calls are TRBV29-1 and TRBJ1-1, with D tentatively TRBD1 (6 bases). The specimen was PBMCs or T cells enriched from blood (not recorded which). The source of this sequence is a young woman with acute COVID-19. The CDR3 region has the DNA TGCAGCGCCATCCCCAGGGGCACTGAAGCTTTCTTT. This codes for CSAIPRGTEAFF.